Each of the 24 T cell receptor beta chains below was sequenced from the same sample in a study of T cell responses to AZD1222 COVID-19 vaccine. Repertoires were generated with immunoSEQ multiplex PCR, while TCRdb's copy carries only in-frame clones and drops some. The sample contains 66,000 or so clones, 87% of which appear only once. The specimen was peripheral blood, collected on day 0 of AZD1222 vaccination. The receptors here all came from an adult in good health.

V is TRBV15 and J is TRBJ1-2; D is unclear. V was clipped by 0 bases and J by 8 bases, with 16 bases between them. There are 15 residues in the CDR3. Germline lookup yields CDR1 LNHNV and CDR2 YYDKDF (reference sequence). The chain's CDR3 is CATSRDLTPPGGYTF. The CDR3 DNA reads TGTGCCACCAGCAGAGATCTTACACCCCCGGGCGGCTACACCTTC. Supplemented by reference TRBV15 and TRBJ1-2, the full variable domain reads DAMVIQNPRYQVTQFGKPVTLSCSQTLNHNVMYWYQQKSSQAPKLLFHYYDKDFNNEADTPDNFQSRRPNTSFCFLDIRSPGLGDTAMYLCATSRDLTPPGGYTFGSGTRLTVV.

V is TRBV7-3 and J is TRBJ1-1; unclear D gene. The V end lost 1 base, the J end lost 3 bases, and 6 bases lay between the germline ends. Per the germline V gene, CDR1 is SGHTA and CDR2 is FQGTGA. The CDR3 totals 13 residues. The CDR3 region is CASSLSSDTEAFF. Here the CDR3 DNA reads TGTGCCAGCAGCTTAAGTTCCGACACTGAAGCTTTCTTT.

This chain's CDR3 is CSVEVGGGLNYGYTF. CDR3 in DNA: TGCAGCGTTGAAGTGGGGGGCGGTTTAAACTATGGCTACACCTTC. The chain joins TRBV29-1 to TRBJ1-2, with TRBD1 as a possible D gene (6 bases). The germline gives CDR1 SQVTM, CDR2 ANQGSEA. V was trimmed by 1 base and J by 2 bases, leaving 14 bases between them. This CDR3 is 15 amino acids long.

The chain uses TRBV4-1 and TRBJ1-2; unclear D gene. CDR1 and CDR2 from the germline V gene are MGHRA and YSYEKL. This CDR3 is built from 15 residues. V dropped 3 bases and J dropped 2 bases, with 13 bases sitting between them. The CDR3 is CASSHLTTKNYGYTF. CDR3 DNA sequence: TGCGCCAGCAGCCATCTAACCACGAAAAACTATGGCTACACCTTC.

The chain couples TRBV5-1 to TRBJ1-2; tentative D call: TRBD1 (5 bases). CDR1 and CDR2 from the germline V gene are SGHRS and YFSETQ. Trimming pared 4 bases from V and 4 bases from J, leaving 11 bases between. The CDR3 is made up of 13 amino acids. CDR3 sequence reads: CASSPRGPYGYTF. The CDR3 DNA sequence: TGCGCCAGCAGCCCAAGGGGCCCCTATGGCTACACCTTC. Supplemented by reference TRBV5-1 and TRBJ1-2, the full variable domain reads KAGVTQTPRYLIKTRGQQVTLSCSPISGHRSVSWYQQTPGQGLQFLFEYFSETQRNKGNFPGRFSGRQFSNSRSEMNVSTLELGDSALYLCASSPRGPYGYTFGSGTRLTVV.

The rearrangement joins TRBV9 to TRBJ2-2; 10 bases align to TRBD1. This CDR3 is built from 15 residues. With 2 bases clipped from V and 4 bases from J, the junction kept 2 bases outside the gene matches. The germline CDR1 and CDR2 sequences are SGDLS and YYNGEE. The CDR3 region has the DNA TGTGCCAGCAGCGTCCGGACAGGGGGCACCGGGGAGCTGTTTTTT. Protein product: CASSVRTGGTGELFF.

CDR3 sequence (DNA): TGTGCCAGCAGCTTTTCAGATAACTATGGCTACACCTTC. Its translation: CASSFSDNYGYTF. This chain joins TRBV5-6 and TRBJ1-2, with D unclear. This CDR3 spans 13 amino acids. V lost 2 bases to trimming and J lost 1 base, with 6 bases between them. Germline V gives CDR1 SGHDT, CDR2 YYEEEE.

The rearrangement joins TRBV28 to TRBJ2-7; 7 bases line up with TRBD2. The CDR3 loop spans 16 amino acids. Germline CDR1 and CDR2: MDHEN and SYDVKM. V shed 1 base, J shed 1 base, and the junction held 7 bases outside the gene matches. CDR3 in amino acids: CASSLSPGAGSYEQYF. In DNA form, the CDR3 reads TGTGCCAGCAGTTTATCCCCCGGAGCGGGGTCCTACGAGCAGTACTTC.

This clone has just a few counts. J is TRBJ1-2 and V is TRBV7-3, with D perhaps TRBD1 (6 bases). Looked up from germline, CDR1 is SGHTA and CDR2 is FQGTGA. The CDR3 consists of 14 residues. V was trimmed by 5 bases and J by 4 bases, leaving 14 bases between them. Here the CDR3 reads CASSLKRGTYGYTF. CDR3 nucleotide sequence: TGTGCCAGCAGCCTTAAGAGGGGGACCTATGGCTACACCTTC.

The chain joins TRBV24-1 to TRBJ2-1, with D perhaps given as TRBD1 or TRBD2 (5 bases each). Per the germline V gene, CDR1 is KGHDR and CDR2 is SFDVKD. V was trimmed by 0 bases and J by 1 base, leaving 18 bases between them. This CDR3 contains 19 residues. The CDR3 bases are TGTGCCACCAGTGATTTGGGTCTCAGCAGGGACGGATCCTACAATGAGCAGTTCTTC. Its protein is CATSDLGLSRDGSYNEQFF.

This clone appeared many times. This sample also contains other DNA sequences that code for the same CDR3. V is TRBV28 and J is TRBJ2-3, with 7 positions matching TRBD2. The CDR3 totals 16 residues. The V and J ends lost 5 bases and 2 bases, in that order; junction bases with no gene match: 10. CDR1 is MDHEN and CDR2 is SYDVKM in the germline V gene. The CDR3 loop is CASSLPRGRATDTQYF. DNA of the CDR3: TGTGCCAGCAGTCTCCCCCGGGGGAGGGCCACAGATACGCAGTATTTT. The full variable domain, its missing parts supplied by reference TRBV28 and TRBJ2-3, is DVKVTQSSRYLVKRTGEKVFLECVQDMDHENMFWYRQDPGLGLRLIYFSYDVKMKEKGDIPEGYSVSREKKERFSLILESASTNQTSMYLCASSLPRGRATDTQYFGPGTRLTVL.

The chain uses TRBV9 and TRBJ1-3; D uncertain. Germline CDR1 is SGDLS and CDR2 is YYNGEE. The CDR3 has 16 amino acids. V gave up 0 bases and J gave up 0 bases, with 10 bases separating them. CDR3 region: CASSVGAGNSGNTIYF. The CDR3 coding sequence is TGTGCCAGCAGCGTAGGTGCAGGAAACTCTGGAAACACCATATATTTT.

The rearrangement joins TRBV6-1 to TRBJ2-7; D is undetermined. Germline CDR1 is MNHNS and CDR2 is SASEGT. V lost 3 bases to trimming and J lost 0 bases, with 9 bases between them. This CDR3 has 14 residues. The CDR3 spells CASSDLYYSYEQYF. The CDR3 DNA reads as TGTGCCAGCAGTGATCTCTACTACTCCTACGAGCAGTACTTC.

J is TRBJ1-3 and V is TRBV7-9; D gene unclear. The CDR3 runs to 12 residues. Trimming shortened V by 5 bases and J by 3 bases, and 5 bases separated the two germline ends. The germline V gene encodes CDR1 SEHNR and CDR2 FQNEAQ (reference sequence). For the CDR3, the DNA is TGTGCCAGCAGCCTTAGTGGAAACACCATATATTTT. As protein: CASSLSGNTIYF.

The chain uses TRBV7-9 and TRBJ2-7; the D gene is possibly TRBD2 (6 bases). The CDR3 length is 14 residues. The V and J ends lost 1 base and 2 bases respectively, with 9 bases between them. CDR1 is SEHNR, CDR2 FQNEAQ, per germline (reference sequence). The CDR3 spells CASSLGGLTYEQYF. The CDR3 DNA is TGTGCCAGCAGCTTAGGGGGACTTACCTACGAGCAGTACTTC.

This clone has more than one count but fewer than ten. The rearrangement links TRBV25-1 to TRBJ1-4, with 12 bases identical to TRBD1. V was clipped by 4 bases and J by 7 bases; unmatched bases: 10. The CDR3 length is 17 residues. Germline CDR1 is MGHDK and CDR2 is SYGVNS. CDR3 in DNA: TGTGCCAGCAGTGCTTCCCCTCGGGACAGGGGGCGTGAAAAACTGTTTTTT. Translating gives CASSASPRDRGREKLFF.

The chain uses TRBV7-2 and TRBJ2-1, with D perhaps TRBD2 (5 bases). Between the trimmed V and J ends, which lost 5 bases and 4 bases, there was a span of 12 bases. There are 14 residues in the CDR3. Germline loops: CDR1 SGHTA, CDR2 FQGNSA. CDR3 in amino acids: CASSQNREYNEQFF. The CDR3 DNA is TGTGCCAGCAGCCAAAATCGGGAATACAATGAGCAGTTCTTC.

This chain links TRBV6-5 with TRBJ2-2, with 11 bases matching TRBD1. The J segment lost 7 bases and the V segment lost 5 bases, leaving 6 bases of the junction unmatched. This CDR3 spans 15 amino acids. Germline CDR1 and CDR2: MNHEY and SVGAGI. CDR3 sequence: CASSRTGGAGGELFF. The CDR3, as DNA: TGTGCCAGCAGTCGGACAGGGGGCGCGGGCGGGGAGCTGTTTTTT.

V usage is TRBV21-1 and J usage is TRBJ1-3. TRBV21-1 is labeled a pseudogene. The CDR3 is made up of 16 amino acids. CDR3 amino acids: CASSKWSLSSGNTIYF. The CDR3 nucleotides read TGTGCCAGCAGCAAATGGAGCTTGAGCTCTGGAAACACCATATATTTT.

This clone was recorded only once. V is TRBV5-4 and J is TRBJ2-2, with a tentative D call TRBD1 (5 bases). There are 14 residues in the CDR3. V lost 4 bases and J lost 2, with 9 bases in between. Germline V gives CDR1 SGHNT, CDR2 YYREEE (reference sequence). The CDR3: CASSLDTNTGELFF. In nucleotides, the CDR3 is TGTGCCAGCAGCCTGGACACAAACACCGGGGAGCTGTTTTTT.

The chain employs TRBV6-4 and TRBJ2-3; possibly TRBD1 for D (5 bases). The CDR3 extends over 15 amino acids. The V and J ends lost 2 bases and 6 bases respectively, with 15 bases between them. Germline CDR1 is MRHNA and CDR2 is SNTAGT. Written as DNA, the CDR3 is TGTGCCAGCAGTGACGAGACTCAGGGCTCGGATACGCAGTATTTT. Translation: CASSDETQGSDTQYF.

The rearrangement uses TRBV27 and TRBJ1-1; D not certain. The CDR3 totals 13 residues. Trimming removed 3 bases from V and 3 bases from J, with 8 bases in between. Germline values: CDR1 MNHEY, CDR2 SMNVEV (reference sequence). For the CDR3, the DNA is TGTGCCAGCAGTTTCTCCTGGGACACTGAAGCTTTCTTT. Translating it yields CASSFSWDTEAFF.

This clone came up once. CDR3: CASSQRARENTGELFF. CDR3 DNA sequence: TGCGCCAGCAGCCAACGAGCCAGGGAAAACACCGGGGAGCTGTTTTTT. This chain connects TRBV4-3 to TRBJ2-2; tentative D call: TRBD1 (5 bases). In germline, CDR1 is LGHNA, CDR2 YSLEER. Trimming removed 2 bases from V and 2 bases from J, with 12 bases in between. The CDR3 totals 16 residues.

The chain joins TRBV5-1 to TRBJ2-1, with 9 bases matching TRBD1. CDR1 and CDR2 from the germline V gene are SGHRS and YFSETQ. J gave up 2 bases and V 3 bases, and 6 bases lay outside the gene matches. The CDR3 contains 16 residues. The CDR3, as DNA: TGCGCCAGCAGCTCGGTTGGGACAGGGACCTACAATGAGCAGTTCTTC. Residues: CASSSVGTGTYNEQFF.